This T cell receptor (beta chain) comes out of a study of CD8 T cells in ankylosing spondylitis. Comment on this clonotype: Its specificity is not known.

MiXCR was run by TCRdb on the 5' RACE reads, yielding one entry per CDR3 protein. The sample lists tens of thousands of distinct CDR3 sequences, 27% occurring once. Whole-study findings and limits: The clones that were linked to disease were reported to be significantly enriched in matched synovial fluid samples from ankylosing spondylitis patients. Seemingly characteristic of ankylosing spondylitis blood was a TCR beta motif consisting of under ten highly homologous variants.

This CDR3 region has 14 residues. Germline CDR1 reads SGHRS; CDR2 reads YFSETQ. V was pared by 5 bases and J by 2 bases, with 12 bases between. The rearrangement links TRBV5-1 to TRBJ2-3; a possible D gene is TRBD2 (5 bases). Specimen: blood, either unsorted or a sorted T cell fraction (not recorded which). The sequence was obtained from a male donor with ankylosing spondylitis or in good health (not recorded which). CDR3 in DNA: TGCGCCAGCAGACGGGAATGGGACACAGATACGCAGTATTTT. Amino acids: CASRREWDTDTQYF.